The rows below give T cell receptor beta chains drawn from one sample of a study of cytomegalovirus exposure and HLA in healthy donors. The repertoire was sequenced with immunoSEQ multiplex PCR; TCRdb's copy has only in-frame clones and lacks some. The table records over 120,000 clones, about 80% of them present only once. The sample consisted of PBMCs. These receptors all come from a female donor in good health and CMV-seronegative. Both conserved end residues are part of each CDR3. A D gene is named only where the DNA matches it firmly. Not every row has a clone size; where given, it reads once, few, many or a size class.

>TRBV10-2|TRBD2|-|TRBJ2-2
CASSGTSGGRTGELFF
TGCGCCAGCAGTGGGACTAGCGGGGGGCGTACCGGGGAGCTGTTTTTT
>TRBV15|-|-|TRBJ1-1
CATSREKGSQGTEAFF
TGTGCCACCAGCAGAGAGAAAGGCAGTCAGGGCACTGAAGCTTTCTTT
>TRBV30|TRBD2|-|TRBJ2-1
CAWSVGRGAYLNEQFF
TGTGCCTGGAGTGTTGGGCGGGGGGCCTATTTGAATGAGCAGTTCTTC
>TRBV2|-|-|TRBJ2-5
CASSESAWGGTQYF
TGTGCCAGCAGTGAATCGGCCTGGGGAGGGACCCAGTACTTC
>TRBV29-1|TRBD1|-|TRBJ1-2
CSVWTGYGYTF
TGCAGCGTGTGGACAGGGTATGGCTACACCTTC
>TRBV5-1|-|once|TRBJ2-1
CASSLASYRNEQFF
TGCGCCAGCAGCTTGGCCAGTTACAGGAATGAGCAGTTCTTC
>TRBV5-1|TRBD1|-|TRBJ1-1
CASSLGLTGGATEAFF
TGCGCCAGCAGCTTGGGACTTACAGGGGGCGCCACTGAAGCTTTCTTT
>TRBV5-6|-|-|TRBJ2-5
CASSLKDVGRETQYF
TGTGCCAGCAGCTTGAAGGACGTGGGGCGAGAGACCCAGTACTTC
>TRBV10-3|TRBD1|-|TRBJ2-2
CAISAGTGGSGELFF
TGTGCCATCAGCGCCGGGACAGGGGGCTCCGGGGAGCTGTTTTTT
>TRBV5-1|-|-|TRBJ1-2
CASSSPRQGSNYGYTF
TGCGCCAGCAGCTCCCCGCGGCAGGGGTCTAACTATGGCTACACCTTC
>TRBV5-1|-|-|TRBJ2-1
CASSQGRSRNEQFF
TGCGCCAGCAGCCAGGGGAGATCTCGCAATGAGCAGTTCTTC
>TRBV30|TRBD2|-|TRBJ2-1
CAWDGGPGLEVLYNEQFF
TGTGCCTGGGATGGGGGCCCGGGACTAGAGGTTCTCTACAATGAGCAGTTCTTC
>TRBV7-3|-|once|TRBJ2-1
CASSSPGGYNEQFF
TGTGCCAGCAGTTCCCCCGGGGGATACAATGAGCAGTTCTTC
>TRBV30|-|-|TRBJ1-1
CAWSGNLNTEAFF
TGTGCCTGGAGCGGGAATTTGAACACTGAAGCTTTCTTT
>TRBV11-2|-|-|TRBJ1-4
CASSSHRRGANEKLFF
TGTGCCAGCAGTTCACACCGACGGGGGGCTAATGAAAAACTGTTTTTT
>TRBV6-4|TRBD1|few|TRBJ2-1
CASSDTTGGYNEQFF
TGTGCCAGCAGTGACACGACAGGGGGATACAATGAGCAGTTCTTC
>TRBV18|-|-|TRBJ1-1
CASSGQQGLNTEAFF
TGTGCCAGCTCAGGGCAACAGGGATTGAACACTGAAGCTTTCTTT
>TRBV5-1|TRBD2|-|TRBJ2-5
CASSLVVAGGGKTQYF
TGCGCCAGCAGCTTGGTGGTAGCGGGAGGGGGGAAGACCCAGTACTTC
>TRBV7-2|-|-|TRBJ1-1
CASSLLQGTAEAFF
TGTGCCAGCAGCTTACTTCAGGGGACGGCTGAAGCTTTCTTT
>TRBV30|-|-|TRBJ1-5
CAWSVRTGRGSSNQPQHF
TGTGCCTGGAGTGTACGAACAGGGAGAGGTTCGAGCAATCAGCCCCAGCATTTT
>TRBV5-1|TRBD1|-|TRBJ2-2
CASSSGTGGQGNTGELFF
TGCGCCAGCAGCTCCGGGACAGGGGGTCAAGGGAACACCGGGGAGCTGTTTTTT
>TRBV4-2|TRBD2|-|TRBJ2-7
CASSQGASGSSYEQYF
TGTGCCAGCAGCCAAGGGGCTAGCGGATCTTCCTACGAGCAGTACTTC
>TRBV10-2|-|-|TRBJ2-5
CASSFGRIQETQYF
TGCGCCAGCAGTTTTGGGAGAATCCAAGAGACCCAGTACTTC
>TRBV7-8|-|-|TRBJ1-3
CASSLARAGNTIYF
TGTGCCAGCAGCTTAGCCAGGGCAGGCAACACCATATATTTT
>TRBV4-3|-|-|TRBJ2-6
CASSQEIAGSGANVLTF
TGCGCCAGCAGCCAAGAGATTGCGGGCTCTGGGGCCAACGTCCTGACTTTC
>TRBV30|-|-|TRBJ1-2
CAWRPLGQTPGPYGYTF
TGTGCCTGGAGACCCCTCGGACAGACACCTGGGCCCTATGGCTACACCTTC
>TRBV11-2|-|-|TRBJ1-2
CASSFPGSNYGYTF
TGTGCCAGCAGCTTTCCAGGGTCTAACTATGGCTACACCTTC
>TRBV14|-|few|TRBJ2-1
CASSHRTIRGNEQFF
TGTGCCAGCAGCCATCGGACGATCAGGGGCAATGAGCAGTTCTTC
>TRBV18|-|-|TRBJ1-1
CASSPRASIRNTEAFF
TGTGCCAGCTCACCACGGGCATCGATTAGGAACACTGAAGCTTTCTTT
>TRBV5-4|TRBD2|-|TRBJ2-7
CASSKERGVFSYEQYF
TGTGCCAGCAGTAAGGAGCGGGGGGTTTTTTCCTACGAGCAGTACTTC
>TRBV5-8|-|-|TRBJ2-2
CASSLVAGLGTGELFF
TGTGCCAGCAGCTTGGTTGCAGGATTGGGCACCGGGGAGCTGTTTTTT
>TRBV6-5|-|-|TRBJ2-4
CASSPRQLAKNIQYF
TGTGCCAGCAGCCCACGACAGTTAGCCAAAAACATTCAGTACTTC
>TRBV9|TRBD1|-|TRBJ1-5
CASSVRGWGPQHF
TGTGCCAGCAGCGTCAGGGGGTGGGGTCCCCAGCATTTT
>TRBV5-1|TRBD1|-|TRBJ2-2
CASSLRTGSSGELFF
TGCGCCAGCAGCTTGCGGACAGGGAGCTCCGGGGAGCTGTTTTTT
>TRBV7-9|TRBD2|few|TRBJ2-7
CASEGLAEGIEQYF
TGTGCCAGCGAGGGACTAGCGGAGGGGATCGAGCAGTACTTC
>TRBV6-5|-|-|TRBJ2-1
CASSYGQEQFF
TGTGCCAGCAGTTACGGGCAGGAGCAGTTCTTC
>TRBV9|-|-|TRBJ2-2
CASSVVGTPNTGELFF
TGTGCCAGCAGCGTAGTAGGGACACCCAACACCGGGGAGCTGTTTTTT
>TRBV5-5|-|few|TRBJ1-1
CASSSPRGGTEAFF
TGTGCCAGCAGCTCTCCCAGGGGAGGGACTGAAGCTTTCTTT
>TRBV5-1|-|-|TRBJ2-2
CASESGDRSTGELFF
TGCGCCAGCGAAAGTGGTGACAGATCTACCGGGGAGCTGTTTTTT
>TRBV2|TRBD2|-|TRBJ2-1
CASSEILAGYEQFF
TGTGCCAGCAGTGAGATACTAGCGGGGTATGAGCAGTTCTTC
>TRBV18|TRBD2|-|TRBJ2-2
CASSPRLAANEGGELFF
TGTGCCAGCTCACCACGACTAGCGGCAAATGAGGGCGGGGAGCTGTTTTTT
>TRBV6-1|TRBD1|-|TRBJ2-4
CASSEIVLGGSKNIQYF
TGTGCCAGCAGTGAAATAGTTCTAGGGGGCTCCAAAAACATTCAGTACTTC
>TRBV9|TRBD1|-|TRBJ1-2
CASSTGQGLYGYTF
TGTGCCAGCAGCACCGGACAGGGTCTCTATGGCTACACCTTC
>TRBV4-3|-|-|TRBJ2-7
CASSQEFYGDFSYEQHF
TGCGCCAGCAGCCAAGAATTTTACGGGGACTTTAGCTACGAGCAGCACTTC
>TRBV6-1|-|many|TRBJ1-1
CASVRGWGLNTEAFF
TGTGCCAGCGTCAGGGGCTGGGGGCTGAACACTGAAGCTTTCTTT
>TRBV19|TRBD2|once|TRBJ2-7
CASSIDAPGLARNEQYF
TGTGCCAGTAGTATAGACGCACCGGGACTAGCTCGCAACGAGCAGTACTTC
>TRBV7-9|TRBD1|few|TRBJ2-7
CSSSFPEGQGARYEQYF
TGTTCCAGCAGCTTTCCCGAAGGACAGGGGGCGCGTTACGAGCAGTACTTC
>TRBV10-2|-|-|TRBJ2-7
CASSETGAGAGEQYF
TGCGCCAGCAGTGAGACTGGGGCAGGGGCCGGCGAGCAGTACTTC
>TRBV6-6|-|-|TRBJ2-1
CASSILGGLAYNEQFF
TGTGCCAGCAGCATCCTCGGGGGGCTGGCCTACAATGAGCAGTTCTTC
>TRBV5-1|-|-|TRBJ2-1
CASSLATGPLITYNEQFF
TGCGCCAGCAGCTTGGCCACAGGGCCCCTAATCACCTACAATGAGCAGTTCTTC
>TRBV28|-|-|TRBJ1-2
CASSTIEGRGTLNYGYTF
TGTGCCAGCAGTACAATCGAAGGGAGGGGGACGTTGAACTATGGCTACACCTTC
>TRBV19|-|-|TRBJ2-6
CASSSGISGANVLTF
TGTGCCAGTAGTAGCGGGATCTCTGGGGCCAACGTCCTGACTTTC
>TRBV28|TRBD1|-|TRBJ1-2
CASRAGGDYGYTF
TGTGCCAGCAGGGCAGGGGGCGACTATGGCTACACCTTC
>TRBV5-4|TRBD2|few|TRBJ2-1
CASSNLARGGDNEQFF
TGTGCCAGCAGCAATCTTGCGCGGGGGGGGGACAATGAGCAGTTCTTC
>TRBV9|TRBD1|-|TRBJ2-1
CASSARQGPRDNEQFF
TGTGCCAGCAGCGCCAGACAGGGTCCGAGGGACAATGAGCAGTTCTTC
>TRBV28|TRBD1|few|TRBJ2-3
CASSLFPTGFTDTQYF
TGTGCCAGCAGTTTATTTCCGACAGGGTTCACAGATACGCAGTATTTT
>TRBV9|-|-|TRBJ1-1
CASSAPLGQNTEAFF
TGTGCCAGCAGCGCCCCTCTCGGACAGAACACTGAAGCTTTCTTT